Listed below are T cell receptor beta chains from one sample, sequenced in a study of blood T cell repertoires in COVID-19. Some clones are missing from TCRdb's copy, which holds only in-frame ones; the method was immunoSEQ multiplex PCR. In the table there are fewer than 350,000 clones, over 75% of which are singletons. Specimen: peripheral blood. The receptors stem from a woman between 50 and 59 years old who had recovered from COVID-19. The CDR3 runs from the conserved cysteine through the conserved F or W. A D gene is named only where the DNA matches it firmly. The size field is filled for only some rows; it gives once, few, many or a size class.

J: TRBJ1-4; size: .; D: .; V: TRBV28; CDR3: CASSFTRRVRVGEKLFF; DNA: TGTGCCAGCAGTTTTACCCGCAGGGTTAGGGTGGGTGAAAAACTGTTTTTT
J: TRBJ2-2; size: .; D: .; V: TRBV12-5; CDR3: CASARDGGHGELFF; DNA: TGTGCTAGTGCACGTGACGGGGGGCACGGGGAGCTGTTTTTT
J: TRBJ1-4; size: once; D: .; V: TRBV18; CDR3: CASSPDRLNEKLFF; DNA: TGTGCCAGCTCACCCGACAGACTCAATGAAAAACTGTTTTTT
J: TRBJ1-2; size: .; D: .; V: TRBV28; CDR3: CASSRDYGYTF; DNA: TGTGCCAGCAGTCGGGACTATGGCTACACCTTC
J: TRBJ2-5; size: .; D: TRBD2; V: TRBV5-6; CDR3: CASSLIASGGETQYF; DNA: TGTGCCAGCAGCTTGATTGCTAGCGGGGGAGAGACCCAGTACTTC
J: TRBJ2-5; size: .; D: TRBD1; V: TRBV19; CDR3: CASSPQGAETQYF; DNA: TGTGCCAGTAGTCCGCAGGGGGCCGAGACCCAGTACTTC
J: TRBJ2-5; size: once; D: TRBD2; V: TRBV4-3; CDR3: CASSQEGPGGGAEETQYF; DNA: TGCGCCAGCAGCCAAGAGGGGCCCGGCGGGGGGGCCGAAGAGACCCAGTACTTC
J: TRBJ1-6; size: .; D: .; V: TRBV4-1; CDR3: CASSQDQGRRYSPLHF; DNA: TGCGCCAGCAGCCAAGATCAGGGGCGGAGGTATTCACCCCTCCACTTT
J: TRBJ2-5; size: .; D: TRBD2; V: TRBV5-5; CDR3: CASSLLAGGQETQYF; DNA: TGTGCCAGCAGCTTACTAGCGGGGGGCCAAGAGACCCAGTACTTC
J: TRBJ1-1; size: .; D: TRBD1; V: TRBV27; CDR3: CASSPWDSTEAFF; DNA: TGTGCCAGCAGTCCGTGGGACAGCACTGAAGCTTTCTTT
J: TRBJ2-7; size: once; D: TRBD1; V: TRBV5-4; CDR3: CASSKGQGSSYEQYF; DNA: TGTGCCAGCAGCAAGGGACAGGGAAGCTCCTACGAGCAGTACTTC
J: TRBJ1-2; size: once; D: .; V: TRBV2; CDR3: CASSELREVGGNGYTF; DNA: TGTGCCAGCAGTGAACTCCGGGAGGTGGGGGGCAATGGCTACACCTTC
J: TRBJ2-1; size: .; D: .; V: TRBV3-1/TRBV3-2; CDR3: CASSKEGEGVGGQFF; DNA: TGTGCCAGCAGCAAAGAAGGAGAAGGGGTGGGGGGGCAGTTCTTC
J: TRBJ1-1; size: .; D: .; V: TRBV19; CDR3: CASSRLGHSEAFF; DNA: TGTGCCAGTAGTCGACTGGGACATTCTGAAGCTTTCTTT
J: TRBJ2-3; size: .; D: TRBD1; V: TRBV15; CDR3: CATSSRTGGTDTQYF; DNA: TGTGCCACCAGTAGCAGGACAGGGGGCACAGATACGCAGTATTTT
J: TRBJ2-7; size: few; D: TRBD2; V: TRBV29-1; CDR3: CSVGGGGKSYEQYF; DNA: TGCAGCGTTGGTGGCGGGGGTAAGTCCTACGAGCAGTACTTC
J: TRBJ2-3; size: .; D: TRBD1; V: TRBV2; CDR3: CASRGRDRVHRDTQYF; DNA: TGTGCCAGCAGGGGTCGGGACAGGGTGCACAGAGATACGCAGTATTTT
J: TRBJ1-1; size: few; D: .; V: TRBV3-1/TRBV3-2; CDR3: CASSPERGIEAFF; DNA: TGTGCCAGCAGCCCCGAGAGGGGGATTGAAGCTTTCTTT
J: TRBJ2-7; size: .; D: .; V: TRBV28; CDR3: CASSPPTNREQYF; DNA: TGTGCCAGCAGTCCTCCGACTAATCGCGAGCAGTACTTC
J: TRBJ2-1; size: .; D: .; V: TRBV29-1; CDR3: CSVDETATRSGWLFF; DNA: TGCAGCGTTGACGAAACAGCAACCCGGAGCGGCTGGCTCTTCTTC
J: TRBJ2-3; size: .; D: .; V: TRBV19; CDR3: CASSPRRVGGDTQYF; DNA: TGTGCCAGTAGTCCCCGGAGGGTGGGAGGAGATACGCAGTATTTT
J: TRBJ2-1; size: .; D: .; V: TRBV28; CDR3: CASSSHSAGPGGYNEQFF; DNA: TGTGCCAGCAGTTCACACTCGGCCGGTCCAGGGGGGTACAATGAGCAGTTCTTC
J: TRBJ1-6; size: .; D: TRBD1; V: TRBV5-6; CDR3: CASSSGQGFYSPLHF; DNA: TGTGCCAGCAGCTCGGGACAGGGATTTTATTCACCCCTCCACTTT
J: TRBJ2-7; size: .; D: TRBD1; V: TRBV2; CDR3: CASRRQGIYEQYF; DNA: TGTGCCAGCAGGAGACAGGGGATCTACGAGCAGTACTTC
J: TRBJ1-2; size: .; D: TRBD1; V: TRBV2; CDR3: CASRQGYGYTF; DNA: TGTGCCAGTCGACAGGGCTATGGCTACACCTTC
J: TRBJ2-7; size: once; D: .; V: TRBV28; CDR3: CASRKTGREQYF; DNA: TGTGCCAGCAGAAAGACAGGGAGGGAGCAGTACTTC
J: TRBJ2-2; size: .; D: TRBD2; V: TRBV10-3; CDR3: CANSGTSFSGELFF; DNA: TGTGCCAACTCCGGGACTAGTTTTTCCGGGGAGCTGTTTTTT
J: TRBJ1-5; size: .; D: TRBD1; V: TRBV6-5; CDR3: CASSPDRGVGQPQHF; DNA: TGTGCCAGCAGCCCAGACAGGGGAGTGGGTCAGCCCCAGCATTTT
J: TRBJ2-2; size: many; D: TRBD1; V: TRBV6-4; CDR3: CASSDSGGDTGELFF; DNA: TGTGCCAGCAGTGACTCAGGGGGCGACACCGGGGAGCTGTTTTTT
J: TRBJ2-1; size: .; D: TRBD1; V: TRBV10-1; CDR3: CASSDPGTGGNEQFF; DNA: TGCGCCAGCAGTGACCCCGGGACAGGGGGCAATGAGCAGTTCTTC
J: TRBJ2-3; size: once; D: .; V: TRBV5-1; CDR3: CASSLWGQGDTQYF; DNA: TGCGCCAGCAGCTTGTGGGGGCAGGGAGATACGCAGTATTTT
J: TRBJ2-7; size: .; D: TRBD1; V: TRBV28; CDR3: CASSFPGQGDNEQYF; DNA: TGTGCCAGCAGTTTTCCAGGACAGGGCGATAACGAGCAGTACTTC
J: TRBJ2-5; size: .; D: TRBD2; V: TRBV29-1; CDR3: CSVEIGGGLQETQYF; DNA: TGCAGCGTTGAAATCGGGGGGGGCCTGCAAGAGACCCAGTACTTC
J: TRBJ1-6; size: .; D: .; V: TRBV28; CDR3: CASNSGIGSNSPLHF; DNA: TGTGCCAGCAATTCAGGGATAGGAAGTAATTCACCCCTCCACTTT
J: TRBJ1-3; size: .; D: TRBD1; V: TRBV28; CDR3: CASSLLLTGYDTIYF; DNA: TGTGCCAGCAGTTTACTACTGACAGGGTATGACACCATATATTTT
J: TRBJ2-5; size: .; D: .; V: TRBV27; CDR3: CASGLLRETQYF; DNA: TGTGCCAGCGGTCTGCTGCGAGAGACCCAGTACTTC
J: TRBJ1-2; size: .; D: TRBD1; V: TRBV5-6; CDR3: CASSSPTGGGGYTF; DNA: TGTGCCAGCAGCTCACCAACAGGGGGGGGTGGCTACACCTTC
J: TRBJ2-3; size: .; D: .; V: TRBV5-4; CDR3: CASSLGGAGTDTQYF; DNA: TGTGCCAGCAGCTTGGGTGGGGCTGGGACAGATACGCAGTATTTT
J: TRBJ1-2; size: .; D: .; V: TRBV2; CDR3: CASKGQGINGYTF; DNA: TGTGCCAGCAAAGGGCAGGGGATCAATGGCTACACCTTC
J: TRBJ1-6; size: .; D: .; V: TRBV30; CDR3: CAWKGGADWSSYNSPLHF; DNA: TGTGCCTGGAAGGGTGGGGCAGACTGGAGCTCCTATAATTCACCCCTCCACTTT
J: TRBJ1-1; size: .; D: .; V: TRBV7-9; CDR3: CASSFRTEAFF; DNA: TGTGCCAGCAGCTTTCGCACTGAAGCTTTCTTT
J: TRBJ1-2; size: .; D: TRBD1; V: TRBV5-5; CDR3: CASSLQHRGDGYTF; DNA: TGTGCCAGCAGCTTGCAGCACAGGGGGGATGGCTACACCTTC
J: TRBJ2-1; size: .; D: TRBD2; V: TRBV7-3; CDR3: CASSLGGRSSYNEQFF; DNA: TGTGCCAGCAGCTTAGGCGGGAGAAGCTCCTACAATGAGCAGTTCTTC